This T cell receptor beta chain was recorded in a study of identical twins. Study results and caveats: Out-of-frame beta sequences exhibited a weaker degree of excess twin sharing. Models underestimated TCR alpha sharing (out-of-frame) in monozygotic twins.

Using its own MiXCR run on the 5' RACE reads, TCRdb lists one record per CDR3 protein. The table records a few hundred thousand distinct CDR3 sequences, 13% to 15% of them present only once. This clonotype was picked up a small number of times. Its antigen is currently unknown. Germline CDR1 is MNHNS and CDR2 is SASEGT. The V and J ends lost 6 bases and 8 bases, in that order; junction bases with no gene match: 16. The CDR3 contains 16 residues. These data were likewise used in another study, on yellow fever vaccine responses in identical twins.

The sample consisted of CD4+ T cells sorted from blood. The chain recombines TRBV6-1 with TRBJ2-1; 7 bases are a match to TRBD1. The receptor comes from a woman younger than 35 in good health. The CDR3 spells CASSEQGFGLSHEQFF. For the CDR3, the DNA is TGTGCCAGCAGCGAACAGGGGTTCGGACTCTCCCATGAGCAGTTCTTC.